The entry that follows covers one TCR beta chain sequence. The antigen is not known. Deletions cut 3 bases from V and 4 bases from J, with 15 bases between. The CDR3 length is 15 residues. From germline, CDR1 is GTSNPN and CDR2 SVGIG (reference sequence). Generated by immunoSEQ multiplex PCR, the TCRdb table keeps only in-frame clones and is missing some. The top ten hold 0.65% to 0.95% of the sample, which has 300,000 to 450,000 clones, roughly 90% seen once. The data derive from a study of cytomegalovirus exposure and HLA in healthy donors. Separate from the approximately 720-subject first cohort was the roughly 130-subject validation cohort, to which the donors belonged. Study outcomes and limitations: For most TCR sequences rarity was the rule, although some public TCRs occurred in many donors.

The sample comprised PBMCs. The genes are TRBV30 and TRBJ2-2; D might be TRBD1 (6 bases). This TCR came from a woman aged 18-29 years in good health and CMV-seronegative. The CDR3 nucleotides read TGTGCCTGGAGACGAGCAGGGGTAGGCACCGGGGAGCTGTTTTTT. It translates to CAWRRAGVGTGELFF.